Sequencing of this T cell receptor (beta chain) was carried out in a study of neoadjuvant nivolumab and ipilimumab in lung cancer. On the study more broadly: Nivolumab 3 mg/kg was given days 1, 15 and 29, plus ipilimumab 1 mg/kg day 1 in combination. Study results and caveats: Blood richness before therapy tracked richness in tumors resected after neoadjuvant therapy. Only a small number of samples underwent TCR sequencing.

The germline V gene encodes CDR1 SNHLY and CDR2 FYNNEI. CDR3 length equals 13 residues. V gave up 9 bases and J gave up 4 bases; unmatched junction bases: 8. Worth noting for this clone: Antigen specificity is unknown.

The table came from immunoSEQ multiplex PCR; TCRdb's copy has only in-frame clones and leaves some out. This sample has about 28,000 clones, with 70% to 80% found just once. This clonotype was sampled from an adult with non-small cell lung cancer. The starting material was tumor tissue, obtained after neoadjuvant nivolumab, alone or with ipilimumab, at or shortly before surgery. The genes are TRBV2 and TRBJ1-1, with TRBD1 matching over 7 bases. The CDR3 DNA is TGTGCCAGTGACAGGGAGCCGGGCACTGAAGCTTTCTTT. Translated, it gives CASDREPGTEAFF. The full variable domain, rest sourced from reference TRBV2 and TRBJ1-1, is EPEVTQTPSHQVTQMGQEVILRCVPISNHLYFYWYRQILGQKVEFLVSFYNNEISEKSEIFDDQFSVERPDGSNFTLKIRSTKLEDSAMYFCASDREPGTEAFFGQGTRLTVV.